This T cell receptor beta chain was captured by sequencing in a study of glioma-infiltrating T cells after dendritic cell vaccination. None of the glioblastoma patients had an isocitrate dehydrogenase mutation. The assay was immunoSEQ multiplex PCR, and TCRdb's table has in-frame clones only and misses some. Altogether some 100,000 clones are present, about 84% being singletons, with the ten largest covering about 3.2%. The specimen was blood, collected before dendritic cell vaccination. The clonotype comes from a human donor with glioblastoma.

CDR3: CASSRQGYQPQHF. The CDR3 region has the DNA TGTGCCAGCAGCCGACAGGGGTATCAGCCCCAGCATTTT. V usage is TRBV27 and J usage is TRBJ1-5; TRBD1 agrees at 8 bases. The CDR3 covers 13 residues. CDR1 MNHEY and CDR2 SMNVEV come from the germline V gene (reference sequence). Germline trimming cut 6 bases from V and 5 bases from J; bases unmatched to any gene: 3.